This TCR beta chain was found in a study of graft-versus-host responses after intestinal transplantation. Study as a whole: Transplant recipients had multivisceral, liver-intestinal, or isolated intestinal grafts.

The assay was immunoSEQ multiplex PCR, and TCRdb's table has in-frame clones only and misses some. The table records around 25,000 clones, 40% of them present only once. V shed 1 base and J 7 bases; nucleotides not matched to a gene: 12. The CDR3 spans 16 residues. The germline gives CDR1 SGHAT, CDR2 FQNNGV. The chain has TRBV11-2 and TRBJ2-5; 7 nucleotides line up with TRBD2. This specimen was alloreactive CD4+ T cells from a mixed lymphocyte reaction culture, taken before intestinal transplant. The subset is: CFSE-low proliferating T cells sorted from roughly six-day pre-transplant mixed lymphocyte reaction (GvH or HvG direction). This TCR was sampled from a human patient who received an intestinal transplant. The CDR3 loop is CASSLVVRGDHVTQYF. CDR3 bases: TGTGCCAGCAGCTTAGTGGTACGGGGGGACCACGTGACCCAGTACTTC.